The 15 T cell receptor beta chains below all came from one sample that was sequenced in a study of blood T cell repertoires in COVID-19. The assay was immunoSEQ multiplex PCR, and TCRdb's table has in-frame clones only and misses some. This sample has 300,000 or so clones, with around 90% found just once. Sequenced sample: peripheral blood. The receptor source for this set is a man between 18 and 29 years old who had recovered from COVID-19.

J is TRBJ2-7 and V is TRBV28, with 9 bases matching TRBD1. V lost 7 bases to trimming and J lost 4 bases; unmatched junction nucleotides: 26. This CDR3 comprises 20 residues. Germline assignment: CDR1 MDHEN and CDR2 SYDVKM. CDR3 sequence (DNA): TGTGCCAGCATTCCTAACGGAGGGACAGGGTATCCCAGGGGTCAGTACGAGCAGTACTTC. It encodes CASIPNGGTGYPRGQYEQYF.

The rearrangement joins TRBV28 to TRBJ2-3, with TRBD1 matching 7 bases. Germline V CDR1 and CDR2: MDHEN, SYDVKM. The CDR3 covers 19 residues. Unmatched junction bases numbered 20, after V lost 3 bases and J lost 5 bases. The CDR3 here is CASSFEQGTMGLSIDTQYF. The CDR3 DNA reads TGTGCCAGCAGTTTTGAACAGGGGACCATGGGCCTATCTATAGATACGCAGTATTTT.

The chain joins TRBV25-1 to TRBJ2-5, with a weak D call TRBD1 (6 bases). Deletions cut 1 base from V and 5 bases from J, with 17 bases between. The length of the CDR3 is 16 residues. The germline gives CDR1 MGHDK, CDR2 SYGVNS. The CDR3 bases are TGTGCCAGCAGTGAATTCTATGGACAGTCGTGGGAGACCCAGTACTTC. Protein: CASSEFYGQSWETQYF.

This clone was seen only a few times. The chain uses TRBV7-9 and TRBJ1-3, with 10 bases matching TRBD1. The ends lost 5 bases at V and 2 bases at J; junction bases unmatched: 6. Germline CDR1 and CDR2: SEHNR and FQNEAQ (reference sequence). This CDR3 region has 16 residues. The CDR3 loop reads CASSLRQGAAGNTIYF. DNA for the CDR3: TGTGCCAGCAGCCTTAGACAGGGGGCGGCTGGAAACACCATATATTTT.

The chain is built from TRBV10-3 and TRBJ2-2; possibly TRBD2 for D (6 bases). The CDR3 has 15 amino acids. Germline assignment: CDR1 ENHRY and CDR2 SYGVKD. V was shortened by 3 bases and J by 1 base, with 9 bases between the two germline ends. The CDR3 here is CAISDGRGNTGELFF. The CDR3 DNA is TGTGCCATCAGTGACGGGCGGGGGAACACCGGGGAGCTGTTTTTT.

The CDR3 nucleotides read TGTGCCAGCAGCTTAGCTGGCAGGGGGTATGTGGACGAGCAGTACTTC. It yields the protein CASSLAGRGYVDEQYF. The chain is built from TRBV11-2 and TRBJ2-7, with 7 bases identical to TRBD1. V trimming: 1 base; J trimming: 5 bases; junction bases outside the gene matches: 11. Germline loops: CDR1 SGHAT, CDR2 FQNNGV. CDR3 size: 16 residues. The full variable domain, in which reference TRBV11-2 and TRBJ2-7 provide the parts outside the CDR3, is EAGVAQSPRYKIIEKRQSVAFWCNPISGHATLYWYQQILGQGPKLLIQFQNNGVVDDSQLPKDRFSAERLKGVDSTLKIQPAKLEDSAVYLCASSLAGRGYVDEQYFGPGTRLTVT.

There are a few counts of this clone. V is TRBV5-1 and J is TRBJ1-6; unclear D gene. The CDR3 consists of 14 residues. Looked up from germline, CDR1 is SGHRS and CDR2 is YFSETQ. The V and J ends lost 4 bases and 7 bases respectively, with 12 bases between them. CDR3 nucleotide sequence: TGCGCCAGCAGCCCCGATCCGGGGAATTCACCCCTCCACTTT. It codes for CASSPDPGNSPLHF. Full variable domain (outside the CDR3, taken from reference TRBV5-1 and TRBJ1-6): KAGVTQTPRYLIKTRGQQVTLSCSPISGHRSVSWYQQTPGQGLQFLFEYFSETQRNKGNFPGRFSGRQFSNSRSEMNVSTLELGDSALYLCASSPDPGNSPLHFGNGTRLTVT.

This clone has a handful of counts. The gene calls are TRBV15 and TRBJ2-7; TRBD2 agrees at 10 bases. The germline CDR1 and CDR2 sequences are LNHNV and YYDKDF (reference sequence). The CDR3 has 15 residues. V shed 3 bases, J shed 6 bases, and the junction held 8 bases outside the gene matches. The CDR3 DNA reads TGTGCCACCAGCAGTCTAGCGGGAGTAGGAAGCGAGCAGTACTTC. Encoded protein: CATSSLAGVGSEQYF.

This clone was observed a single time. This chain connects TRBV19 to TRBJ1-4, with D hard to call. Germline loops: CDR1 LNHDA, CDR2 SQIVND (reference sequence). V was shortened by 5 bases and J by 7 bases, with 14 bases between the two germline ends. The CDR3 is 14 residues long. The chain's CDR3 is CASSQYNVGEKLFF. In nucleotides, the CDR3 is TGTGCCAGTAGTCAATATAACGTCGGTGAAAAACTGTTTTTT.

This chain uses TRBV4-3 with TRBJ2-5; D is perhaps TRBD2 (5 bases). The germline gives CDR1 LGHNA, CDR2 YSLEER. There are 15 residues in the CDR3. The V gene lost 0 bases and the J gene lost 5 bases, with 13 bases spanning the gap. The CDR3 sequence: CASSQERRHWETQYF. The CDR3 region has the DNA TGCGCCAGCAGCCAAGAAAGGAGGCATTGGGAGACCCAGTACTTC.

V usage is TRBV9 and J usage is TRBJ2-1; D uncertain. Germline loops: CDR1 SGDLS, CDR2 YYNGEE. The CDR3 loop spans 13 amino acids. V gave up 3 bases and J gave up 4 bases, with 8 bases separating them. CDR3 residues: CASSGRHYNEQFF. Here the CDR3 DNA reads TGTGCCAGCAGCGGACGACATTACAATGAGCAGTTCTTC.

This chain connects TRBV25-1 to TRBJ1-1; unclear D gene. V was pared by 2 bases and J by 0 bases, with 7 bases between. CDR3 length equals 14 residues. Germline CDR1 MGHDK, CDR2 SYGVNS. The CDR3 sequence: CASSETAMNTEAFF. In DNA form, the CDR3 reads TGTGCCAGCAGTGAAACAGCCATGAACACTGAAGCTTTCTTT.

This chain joins TRBV2 and TRBJ1-2; D perhaps matches TRBD1 (6 bases). Germline V gene data show CDR1 as SNHLY and CDR2 as FYNNEI. The CDR3 runs to 11 residues. V was pared by 8 bases and J by 8 bases, with 12 bases between. CDR3 loop: CASSQGYGYTF. In DNA form, the CDR3 reads TGTGCCAGCTCACAGGGATACGGCTACACCTTC. The full variable domain, its missing parts supplied by reference TRBV2 and TRBJ1-2, is EPEVTQTPSHQVTQMGQEVILRCVPISNHLYFYWYRQILGQKVEFLVSFYNNEISEKSEIFDDQFSVERPDGSNFTLKIRSTKLEDSAMYFCASSQGYGYTFGSGTRLTVV.

The chain couples TRBV5-1 to TRBJ1-6, with D unresolved. The ends were cut back, 5 bases at V and 5 bases at J, with 8 bases in the middle. Germline V lookup: CDR1 SGHRS, CDR2 YFSETQ. This CDR3 has 13 amino acids. CDR3 sequence (DNA): TGCGCCAGCAGTTTCGGGGATAATTCACCCCTCCACTTT. Amino acids: CASSFGDNSPLHF.

This chain connects TRBV3-1 (or the pseudogene TRBV3-2) to TRBJ2-7; 8 positions match TRBD1. Germline V CDR1 and CDR2: LGHDT, YNNKEL (reference sequence). Trimming cost V 7 bases and J 3 bases; bases outside gene matches: 14. The CDR3 sequence is 16 residues long. CDR3 coding DNA: TGTGCCAGCACCACAATCAGAGGGACAGGCGGCTACGAGCAGTACTTC. Amino acids: CASTTIRGTGGYEQYF.